Below are 2 T cell receptor beta chains sequenced from a single sample in a study of beta chain features in type 1 diabetes. Study-level findings and limits: When Type 1 diabetes patients were examined, their TCRB CDR3s proved moderately but significantly shorter in all four CD4+ subsets.

Every isolated RNA sample was fully reverse transcribed, so sequencing captured expressed TCRB transcripts. Profiling relied on immunoSEQ multiplex PCR, and the TCRdb table lists in-frame clones only, not all of them. The sample records 680,000 or so clones, around 15% being singletons. Their antigen targets remain unknown. Sequencing was carried out using naive CD4+ T cells from blood. These receptors were collected from a man aged 18 to 29 with type 1 diabetes.

This chain uses TRBV5-1 with TRBJ2-3; D might be TRBD2 (6 bases). V was shortened by 7 bases and J by 0 bases, with 6 bases between the two germline ends. This CDR3 has 12 amino acids. Germline V gives CDR1 SGHRS, CDR2 YFSETQ. The CDR3 region is CASGGSTDTQYF. The CDR3 DNA reads as TGCGCCAGCGGGGGGAGCACAGATACGCAGTATTTT.

The chain carries TRBV9 and TRBJ1-1; the D is unclear. Trimming stripped 0 bases from V and 1 base from J, with 13 bases between. Germline values: CDR1 SGDLS, CDR2 YYNGEE. The length of the CDR3 is 16 residues. The CDR3 DNA reads as TGTGCCAGCAGCGTAGATATGGAAGAGGGGAACACTGAAGCTTTCTTT. Protein product: CASSVDMEEGNTEAFF.